The clone carrying this T cell receptor (beta chain) was seen only a few times. Its cognate antigen is unknown. These data belong to a study of T-cell memory formation after mild COVID-19. Overall study context: TCR clusters were mostly confined to one donor each. The study, taken as a whole, reports: Memory from before infection featured some responding clones, which suggests cross-reactive memory joined. Researchers could not confirm that second-wave clones peaking on day 37 targeted SARS-CoV-2. Largely, contracting CD4+ clones fell within CM and EM, and contracting CD8+ clones within EMRA.

TCRdb ran MiXCR on the 5' RACE reads and lists one entry per CDR3 protein. The table lists more than 300,000 distinct CDR3 sequences, 20% to 25% of them singletons, with around a fifth in the top ten. There are 14 residues in the CDR3. Trimming pared 0 bases from V and 2 bases from J, leaving 5 bases between. Germline V CDR1 and CDR2: DFQATT, SNEGSKA (reference sequence). The rearrangement uses TRBV20-1 and TRBJ2-6, with TRBD1 as a possible D gene (5 bases). This sequence originates from a man in his late teens or twenties who had mild COVID-19 (a few samples of this study predate the infection). Cell type and time point are not known. Material for sequencing was PBMCs or a T cell subset sorted from them (not recorded which). The CDR3 loop reads CSARDRAGANVLTF. CDR3 sequence (DNA): TGCAGTGCTAGAGACAGGGCTGGGGCCAACGTCCTGACTTTC.